This T cell receptor (beta chain) was captured by sequencing in a study of blood T cell repertoires in COVID-19 (dated by TCRdb to between 2020 and 2021). Some background on the complete study: Samples covering the acute and convalescent phases of COVID-19 were provided by collaborators in the United States, Italy and Spain. The prospective study material was composed of cDNA or gDNA derived from T cells, B-cell-depleted T cells, or PBMCs. Subjects who had been exposed to COVID-19, were actively infected with it, or had recovered from it provided the deeply sampled blood TCRbeta repertoires that made up the dataset. The repertoires were released in a freely available public database intended as a resource for research on the immune response to SARS-CoV-2. The samples were drawn from two sources: the first 160 participants of the ongoing ImmuneRACE study, and over 1,000 subjects contributed by 6 global collaborators. A de-identified subject ID, COVID-19 status, age in years and sex were almost always included in the sample metadata. Where available, HLA class I and class II types were obtained from metadata supplied by the sample provider rather than from assay-based typing. Beyond this particular receptor, the publication reports: Clinical and demographic metadata were provided uncurated, with the amount varying by source and participant.

Here V drops 5 bases and J drops 3 bases, and the junction holds 10 bases not matched to any gene. CDR1 MNHEY and CDR2 SVGAGI were looked up in the germline V gene. Spanning cysteine to phenylalanine, the CDR3 consists of 15 amino acids. The retained sequence is limited to the CDR3, 45 bases, with the frame set at the first base. A second Seattle source provided samples from volunteer blood donors who had recovered from COVID-19. The collaborating institutions used their own protocols to collect whole blood in K2EDTA tubes. For TCRbeta analysis, collaborators shipped samples in one of three forms: frozen whole blood, isolated PBMCs, or DNA extracted from either of those sample types. On this clone: Its antigen specificity is not known. No base qualities exist here, and no much larger clone lies one base off it.

TCRbeta CDR3 regions were amplified from genomic DNA using the immunoSEQ Assay, a bias-controlled multiplex PCR. The authors' analysis ran thus. The number of nucleated cells in each sample was estimated from the amplification of reference gene primers within the assay. To quantify the absolute abundance of each unique TCRbeta CDR3 rearrangement, sequence reads were collapsed and filtered. For each sample, productive Simpson clonality was calculated by taking the square root of Simpson's diversity index across productive rearrangements. TCRdb carries this immuneACCESS record with in-frame sequences only. Its versions omit some clonotypes, under half of them owing to an unresolved V gene in the studies checked, with the rest unexplained. V and J calls and clone size are copied from that table; D and trimming were computed from the DNA. Counted in this sample were 200,000 to 250,000 clones; 70% to 90% of them appeared once. The ten largest clones represent 9.5% to 15% of the sample.

The chain links TRBV6-5 with TRBJ2-7, with TRBD2 identical over 7 junction bases. Sequencing was performed on peripheral blood. This sequence originates from a woman younger than 35 who had recovered from COVID-19. The CDR3 reads CASSNPGGWVYEQYF. The nucleotide sequence is TGTGCCAGCAGTAACCCGGGAGGTTGGGTCTACGAGCAGTACTTC.